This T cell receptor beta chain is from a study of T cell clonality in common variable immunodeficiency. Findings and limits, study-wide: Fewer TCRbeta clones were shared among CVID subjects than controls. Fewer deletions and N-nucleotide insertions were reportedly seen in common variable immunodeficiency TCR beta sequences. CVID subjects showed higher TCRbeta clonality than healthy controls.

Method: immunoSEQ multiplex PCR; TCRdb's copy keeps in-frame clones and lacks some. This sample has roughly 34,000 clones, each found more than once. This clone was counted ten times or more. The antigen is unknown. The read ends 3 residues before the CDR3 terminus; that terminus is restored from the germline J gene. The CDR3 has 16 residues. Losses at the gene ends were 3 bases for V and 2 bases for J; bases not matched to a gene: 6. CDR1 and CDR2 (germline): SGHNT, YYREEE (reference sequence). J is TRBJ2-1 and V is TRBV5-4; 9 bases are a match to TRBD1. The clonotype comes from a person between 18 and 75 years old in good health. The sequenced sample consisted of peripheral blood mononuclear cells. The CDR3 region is CASSSQWTGAYNEQFF. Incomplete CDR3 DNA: TGTGCCAGCAGCTCCCAGTGGACAGGGGCCTACAATGAG.